This TCR beta chain was recovered during a study of human T cells and chemical hapten exposure. Across the whole study: A mostly female patient group had alopecia areata, totalis or universalis. Overall study results and limits: Counts of expanded TCRs (at PT1) showed a positive correlation with patch test score. After DPC sensitization, TCRs above 1 in 1000 frequency showed no change.

Time point described: pre-sensitization, week 0. Specified treatment: therapeutic diphenylcyclopropenone sensitization with weekly scalp DPC. This clonotype came up a few times. The target antigen is unknown. A junction boundary mismatches the germline segment, possibly from a read error. TCRdb itself ran the RACE reads through MiXCR, one entry per CDR3 protein. The sample has 250,000 or so distinct CDR3 sequences; about 7.7% are singletons. Germline assignment: CDR1 SGHTA and CDR2 FQGNSA. This CDR3 has 12 amino acids. This clonotype was sampled from a man in his late teens or twenties with alopecia areata. Some clones in this sample may be carry-over from other donors' samples. J is TRBJ1-2 and V is TRBV7-2; tentative D call: TRBD1 (6 bases). Sequenced material: whole blood, taken in connection with sensitization to the hapten diphenylcyclopropenone (DPC). CDR3 sequence: CASKGQPAGMGF. The CDR3 DNA is TGTGCCAGCAAAGGACAGCCTGCTGGAATGGGCTTC.